The clone carrying this T cell receptor beta chain was seen only a few times. The antigen is not known. Treatment given: approximately 10-day PBMC culture with coronavirus spike peptide pools or control peptides (ViraFEST assay). One should note that the unexposed donor's CD4+ T cells were collected before the COVID-19 pandemic (2011-2018). Sequencing of the DNA from cultured CD4+ T cells was carried out with the Oncomine TCR Beta short-read assay. One entry per CDR3 protein results from TCRdb running MiXCR on the PCR reads. The table lists about 7,300 distinct CDR3 sequences, about 31% of them singletons. These data belong to a study of vaccination and CD4 T cells after COVID-19. V lost 5 bases and J 2 bases, leaving 10 bases between the germline ends. Germline V lookup: CDR1 SGHTA, CDR2 FQGTGA. CDR3 length: 14 residues.

The rearrangement links TRBV7-3 to TRBJ2-1; D unresolved. The sequence was collected from a human donor in good health. The specimen sequenced was CD4+ T cells from blood, cultured in vitro. CDR3 region: CASSLNGAYNEQFF. The CDR3 DNA follows: TGTGCCAGCAGCCTAAATGGGGCCTACAATGAGCAGTTCTTC. The whole variable domain, remainder taken from reference TRBV7-3 and TRBJ2-1, is GAGVSQTPSNKVTEKGKYVELRCDPISGHTALYWYRQSLGQGPEFLIYFQGTGAADDSGLPNDRFFAVRPEGSVSTLKIQRTERGDSAVYLCASSLNGAYNEQFFGPGTRLTVL.